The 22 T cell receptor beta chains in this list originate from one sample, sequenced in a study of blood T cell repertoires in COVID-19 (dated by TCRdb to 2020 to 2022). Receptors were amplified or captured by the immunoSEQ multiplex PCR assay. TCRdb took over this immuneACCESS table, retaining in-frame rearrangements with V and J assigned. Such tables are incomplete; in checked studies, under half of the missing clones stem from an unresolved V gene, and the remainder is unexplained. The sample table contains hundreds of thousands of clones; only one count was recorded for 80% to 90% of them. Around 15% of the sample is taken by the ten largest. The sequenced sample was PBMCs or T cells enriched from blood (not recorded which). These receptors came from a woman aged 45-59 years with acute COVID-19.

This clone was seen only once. The CDR3 loop reads CATSRDLVLRNQPQHF. The CDR3 DNA reads as TGTGCCACCAGCAGAGATCTGGTACTCCGAAATCAGCCCCAGCATTTT. The rearrangement links TRBV15 to TRBJ1-5; no definite D call. V was shortened by 0 bases and J by 4 bases, with 13 bases between the two germline ends. In germline, CDR1 is LNHNV, CDR2 YYDKDF (reference sequence). The CDR3 runs to 16 residues. Supplemented by reference TRBV15 and TRBJ1-5, the full variable domain reads DAMVIQNPRYQVTQFGKPVTLSCSQTLNHNVMYWYQQKSSQAPKLLFHYYDKDFNNEADTPDNFQSRRPNTSFCFLDIRSPGLGDTAMYLCATSRDLVLRNQPQHFGDGTRLSIL.

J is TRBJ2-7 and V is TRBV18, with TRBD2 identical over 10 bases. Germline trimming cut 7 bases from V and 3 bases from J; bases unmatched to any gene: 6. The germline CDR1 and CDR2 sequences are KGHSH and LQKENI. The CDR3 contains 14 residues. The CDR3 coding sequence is TGTGCCAGCTGCGAGCGGGAGGGCCTCTACGAGCAGTACTTC. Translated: CASCEREGLYEQYF. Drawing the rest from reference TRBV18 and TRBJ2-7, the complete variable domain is NAGVMQNPRHLVRRRGQEARLRCSPMKGHSHVYWYRQLPEEGLKFMVYLQKENIIDESGMPKERFSAEFPKEGPSILRIQQVVRGDSAAYFCASCEREGLYEQYFGPGTRLTVT.

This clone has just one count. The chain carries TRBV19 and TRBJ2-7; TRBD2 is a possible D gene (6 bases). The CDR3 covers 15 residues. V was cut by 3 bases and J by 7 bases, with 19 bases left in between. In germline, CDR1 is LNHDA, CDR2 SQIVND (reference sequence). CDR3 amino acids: CASSIGGTPILEQYF. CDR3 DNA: TGTGCCAGTAGTATTGGAGGGACGCCTATCTTGGAGCAGTACTTC.

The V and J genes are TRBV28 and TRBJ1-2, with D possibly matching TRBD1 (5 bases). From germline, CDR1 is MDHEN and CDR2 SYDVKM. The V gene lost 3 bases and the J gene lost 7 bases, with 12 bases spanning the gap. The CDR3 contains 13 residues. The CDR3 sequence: CASSFRTMGGYTF. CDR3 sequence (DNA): TGTGCCAGCAGTTTTCGGACAATGGGTGGCTACACCTTC.

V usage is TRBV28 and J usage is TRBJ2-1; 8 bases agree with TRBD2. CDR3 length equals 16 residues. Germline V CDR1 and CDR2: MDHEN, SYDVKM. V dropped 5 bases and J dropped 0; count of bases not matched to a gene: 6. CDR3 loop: CASSPLSGSSYNEQFF. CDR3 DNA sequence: TGTGCCAGCAGTCCACTAAGCGGGAGCTCCTACAATGAGCAGTTCTTC.

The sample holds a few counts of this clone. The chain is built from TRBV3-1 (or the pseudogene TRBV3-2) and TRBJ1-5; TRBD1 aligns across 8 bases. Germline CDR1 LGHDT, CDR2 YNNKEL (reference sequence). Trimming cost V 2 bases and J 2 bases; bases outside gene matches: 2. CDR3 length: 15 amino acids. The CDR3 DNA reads TGTGCCAGCAGCCAACAGGGGGCGGGCAATCAGCCCCAGCATTTT. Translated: CASSQQGAGNQPQHF.

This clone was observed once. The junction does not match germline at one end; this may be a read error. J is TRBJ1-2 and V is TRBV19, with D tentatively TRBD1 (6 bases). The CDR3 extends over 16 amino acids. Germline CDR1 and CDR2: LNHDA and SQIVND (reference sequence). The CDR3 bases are TGTGCCAGCAGTATAAAACACAGGGTAGTAGACTATGGCTACACCTTC. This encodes CASSIKHRVVDYGYTF.

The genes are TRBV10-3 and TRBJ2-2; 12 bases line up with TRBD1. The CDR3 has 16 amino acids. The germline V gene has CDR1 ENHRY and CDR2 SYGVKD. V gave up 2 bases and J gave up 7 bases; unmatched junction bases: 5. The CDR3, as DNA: TGTGCCATCAGTGAGCCGGGACAGGGGGCGATCGGGGAGCTGTTTTTT. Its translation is CAISEPGQGAIGELFF.

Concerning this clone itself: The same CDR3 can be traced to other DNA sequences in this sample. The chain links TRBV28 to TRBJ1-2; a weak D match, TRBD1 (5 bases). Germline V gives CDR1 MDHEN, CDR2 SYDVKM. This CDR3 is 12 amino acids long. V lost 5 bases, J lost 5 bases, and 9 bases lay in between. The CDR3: CASSPDRYGYTF. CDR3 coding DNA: TGTGCCAGCAGTCCAGACAGATATGGCTACACCTTC.

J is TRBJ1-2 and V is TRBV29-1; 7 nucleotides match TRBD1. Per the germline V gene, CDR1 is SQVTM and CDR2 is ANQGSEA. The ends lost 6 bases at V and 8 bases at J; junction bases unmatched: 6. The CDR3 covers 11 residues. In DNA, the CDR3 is TGCAGCGTGGGACAGTACGACGGCTACACCTTC. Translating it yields CSVGQYDGYTF.

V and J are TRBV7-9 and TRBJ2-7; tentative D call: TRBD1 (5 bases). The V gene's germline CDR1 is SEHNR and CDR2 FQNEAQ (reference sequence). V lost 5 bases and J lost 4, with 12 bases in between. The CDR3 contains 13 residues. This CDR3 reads CASSLPAGYEQYF. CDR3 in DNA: TGTGCCAGCAGCCTCCCAGCAGGGTACGAGCAGTACTTC.

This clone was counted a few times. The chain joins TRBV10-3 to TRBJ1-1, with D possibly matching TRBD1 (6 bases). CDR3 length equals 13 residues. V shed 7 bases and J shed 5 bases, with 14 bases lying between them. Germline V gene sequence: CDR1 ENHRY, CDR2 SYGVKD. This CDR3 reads CAITLGGETEAFF. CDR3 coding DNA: TGTGCCATCACCCTAGGGGGGGAAACTGAAGCTTTCTTT.

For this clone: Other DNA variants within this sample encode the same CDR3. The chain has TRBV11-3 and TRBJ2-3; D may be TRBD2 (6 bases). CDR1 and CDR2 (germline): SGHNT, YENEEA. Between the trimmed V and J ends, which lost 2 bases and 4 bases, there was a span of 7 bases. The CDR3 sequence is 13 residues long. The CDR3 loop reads CASSLRGSDTQYF. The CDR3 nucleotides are TGTGCCAGCAGCTTACGGGGGTCAGATACGCAGTATTTT.

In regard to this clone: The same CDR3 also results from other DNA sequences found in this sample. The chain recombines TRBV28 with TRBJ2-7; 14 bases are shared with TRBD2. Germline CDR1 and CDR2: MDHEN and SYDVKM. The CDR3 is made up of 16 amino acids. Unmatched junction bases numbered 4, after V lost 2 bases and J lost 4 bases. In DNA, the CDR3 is TGTGCCAGCAGTTTACTAGGGACTAGCGGGAGTTACGAGCAGTACTTC. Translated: CASSLLGTSGSYEQYF.

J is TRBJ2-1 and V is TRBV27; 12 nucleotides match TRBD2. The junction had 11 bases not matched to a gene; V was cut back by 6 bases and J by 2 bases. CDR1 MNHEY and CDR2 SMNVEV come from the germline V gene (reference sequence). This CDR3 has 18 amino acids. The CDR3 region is CASSYLTSGSIAYNEQFF. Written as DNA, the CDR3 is TGTGCCAGCAGCTATTTGACTAGCGGGAGTATCGCCTACAATGAGCAGTTCTTC.

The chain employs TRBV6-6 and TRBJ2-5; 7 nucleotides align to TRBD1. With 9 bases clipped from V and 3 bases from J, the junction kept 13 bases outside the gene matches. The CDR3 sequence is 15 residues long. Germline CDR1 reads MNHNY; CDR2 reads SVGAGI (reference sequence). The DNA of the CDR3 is TGTGCCAGTACCCGTGCCGACAGGGTGAAAGAGACCCAGTACTTC. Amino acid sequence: CASTRADRVKETQYF.

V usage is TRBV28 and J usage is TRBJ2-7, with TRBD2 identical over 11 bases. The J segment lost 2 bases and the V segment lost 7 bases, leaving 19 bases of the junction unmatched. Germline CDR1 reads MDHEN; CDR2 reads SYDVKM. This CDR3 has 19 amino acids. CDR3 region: CASTAPQTLLAGGTYEQYF. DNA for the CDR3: TGTGCCAGCACGGCCCCCCAAACCCTGCTAGCGGGAGGAACCTACGAGCAGTACTTC.

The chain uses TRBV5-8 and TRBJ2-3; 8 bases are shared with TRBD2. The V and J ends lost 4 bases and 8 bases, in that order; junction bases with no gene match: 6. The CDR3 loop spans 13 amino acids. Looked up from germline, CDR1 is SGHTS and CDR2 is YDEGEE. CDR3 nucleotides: TGTGCCAGCAGCCCCCGGACTAGCAGTACGCAGTATTTT. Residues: CASSPRTSSTQYF.

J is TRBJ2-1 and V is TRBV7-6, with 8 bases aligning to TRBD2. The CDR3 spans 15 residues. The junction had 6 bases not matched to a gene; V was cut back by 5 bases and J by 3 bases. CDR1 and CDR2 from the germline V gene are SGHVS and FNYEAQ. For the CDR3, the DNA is TGTGCCAGCAGCCCGAGCGGGGGTAACTACAATGAGCAGTTCTTC. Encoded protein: CASSPSGGNYNEQFF.

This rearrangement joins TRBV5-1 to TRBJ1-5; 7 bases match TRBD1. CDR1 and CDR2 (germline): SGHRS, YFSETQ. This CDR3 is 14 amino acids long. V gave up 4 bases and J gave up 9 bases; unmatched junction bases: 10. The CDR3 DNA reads TGCGCCAGCAGCCCTCGACAGGGCGGGATGCCCCAGCATTTT. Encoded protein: CASSPRQGGMPQHF.

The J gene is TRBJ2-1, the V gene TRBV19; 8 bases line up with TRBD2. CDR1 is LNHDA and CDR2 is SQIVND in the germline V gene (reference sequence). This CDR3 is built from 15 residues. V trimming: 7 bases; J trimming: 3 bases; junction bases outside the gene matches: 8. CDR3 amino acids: CASNPTGTSYNEQFF. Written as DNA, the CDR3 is TGTGCCAGTAACCCTACCGGGACTAGCTACAATGAGCAGTTCTTC.

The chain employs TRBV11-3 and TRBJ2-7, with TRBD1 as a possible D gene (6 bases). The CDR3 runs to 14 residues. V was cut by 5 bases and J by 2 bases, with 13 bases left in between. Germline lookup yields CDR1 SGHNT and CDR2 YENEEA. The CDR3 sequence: CASSPGAGAYEQYF. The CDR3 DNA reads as TGTGCCAGCAGCCCCGGCGCAGGGGCCTACGAGCAGTACTTC.